This T cell receptor beta chain was recovered during a study of shared T cell receptors in the human thymus. Data came from immunoSEQ multiplex PCR; TCRdb stores just in-frame clones and leaves some out. The sample records hundreds of thousands of clones, about 84% being singletons. The CDR3 extends over 18 amino acids. Germline CDR1 and CDR2: SGHNT and YYREEE (reference sequence). The V and J ends lost 2 bases and 3 bases, in that order; junction bases with no gene match: 13. These data also formed part of another study, on human thymus T cells. That paper adds: The donors were infants in Finland with congenital heart defects, otherwise immunologically healthy. Thymus tissue was removed during corrective cardiac surgery. What appeared biased in thymic and blood repertoires was the usage of V and J genes. Related research described strongly overlapping thymic repertoires in unrelated people.

The chain joins TRBV5-4 to TRBJ2-1; TRBD1 matches at 8 bases. The receptor was derived from a boy younger than two with a congenital heart defect. The specimen sequenced was thymocytes. CDR3 region: CASSLSSRDRTFYNEQFF. CDR3 sequence (DNA): TGTGCCAGCAGCTTATCTTCCCGGGACAGGACCTTCTACAATGAGCAGTTCTTC.